The T cell receptor (beta chain) under discussion was sequenced for a study of CXCR3-negative and CXCR3-positive naive CD8 T cells. Study-level results: TRB CDR3s of CXCR3-positive naive cells were more hydrophobic than those of CXCR3-negative naive cells.

UMI-tagged TRB cDNA libraries were built via 5' RACE. TCRdb reprocessed the 5' RACE reads and stores each CDR3 protein as one record, lacking DNA. The ten top clones account for roughly 1.1%, within a sample of around 88,000 distinct CDR3 sequences. Note on this clonotype: Its antigen remains unidentified.

Germline V lookup: CDR1 MGHRA, CDR2 YSYEKL. The CDR3 runs to 15 residues. The clonotype was recovered from a human donor in good health. Some clones in this sample may be carry-over from other donors' samples. The sample comprised naive CXCR3+ CD8+ T cells from blood. Subset meaning: CD45RO-CCR7+CD27+CD95- naive CD8+ T cells expressing CXCR3 (TNR3+). V and J are TRBV4-1 and TRBJ2-2. The CDR3 sequence is CASSQRWPSTGELFF.